This T cell receptor beta chain was recorded in a study of blood T cell repertoires in COVID-19. Study information: COVID-19 samples from acute and convalescent phases originated in the United States, Italy and Spain.

Repertoires were generated with immunoSEQ multiplex PCR, while TCRdb's copy carries only in-frame clones and drops some. The sample lists 190,000 or so clones, 75% to 85% occurring once. Participants spanned ages about 18 to 100 years and resided in 24 US areas. Grouping used clinical history reported by participants in a survey and questionnaire. Recovered participants had two consecutive negative NP/OP PCR tests, healthcare professional clearance, or symptom resolution. The sequence was obtained from a man between 40 and 49 years old who had recovered from COVID-19. The specimen sequenced was PBMCs or T cells enriched from blood (not recorded which).

CDR3 region: CASSLGQGEGYTF. The CDR3 coding sequence is TGTGCCAGCAGTTTAGGACAGGGTGAGGGCTACACCTTC. This sequence joins TRBV27 and TRBJ1-2, with 8 bases lining up with TRBD1. The CDR3 is 13 amino acids. CDR1 is MNHEY, CDR2 SMNVEV, per germline (reference sequence). After removal of 2 bases from V and 8 bases from J, the junction contained 4 bases not matched to a gene.